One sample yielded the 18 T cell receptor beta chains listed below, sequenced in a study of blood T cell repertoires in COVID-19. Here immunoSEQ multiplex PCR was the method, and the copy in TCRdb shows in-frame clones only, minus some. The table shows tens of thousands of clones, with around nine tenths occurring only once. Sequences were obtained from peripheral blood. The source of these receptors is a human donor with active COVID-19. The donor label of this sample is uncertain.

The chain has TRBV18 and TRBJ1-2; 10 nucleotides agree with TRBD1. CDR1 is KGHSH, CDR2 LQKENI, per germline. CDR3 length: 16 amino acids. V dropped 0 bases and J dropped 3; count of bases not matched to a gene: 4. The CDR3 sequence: CASSPPGTGADYGYTF. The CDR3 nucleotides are TGTGCCAGCTCACCACCCGGGACAGGGGCCGACTATGGCTACACCTTC.

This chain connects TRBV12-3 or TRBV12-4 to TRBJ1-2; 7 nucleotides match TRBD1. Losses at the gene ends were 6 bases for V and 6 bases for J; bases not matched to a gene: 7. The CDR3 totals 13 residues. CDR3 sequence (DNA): TGTGCCAGCAGATCGACAGGGTTGGATGGCTACACCTTC. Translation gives CASRSTGLDGYTF.

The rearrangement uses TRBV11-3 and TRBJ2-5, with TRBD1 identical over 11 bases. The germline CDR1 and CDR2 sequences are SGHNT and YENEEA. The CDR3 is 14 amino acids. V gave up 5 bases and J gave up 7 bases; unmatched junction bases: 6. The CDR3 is CASSQDRGHGTQYF. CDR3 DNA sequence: TGTGCCAGCAGCCAGGACAGGGGGCATGGGACCCAGTACTTC. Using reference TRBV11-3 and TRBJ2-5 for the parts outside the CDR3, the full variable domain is EAGVVQSPRYKIIEKKQPVAFWCNPISGHNTLYWYLQNLGQGPELLIRYENEEAVDDSQLPKDRFSAERLKGVDSTLKIQPAELGDSAVYLCASSQDRGHGTQYFGPGTRLLVL.

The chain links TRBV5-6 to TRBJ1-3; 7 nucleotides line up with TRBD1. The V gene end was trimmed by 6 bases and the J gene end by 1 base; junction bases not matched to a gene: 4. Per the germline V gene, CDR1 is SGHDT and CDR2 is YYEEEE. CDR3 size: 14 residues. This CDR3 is CASKLTGSGNTIYF. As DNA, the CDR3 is TGTGCCAGCAAGTTGACAGGGTCTGGAAACACCATATATTTT.

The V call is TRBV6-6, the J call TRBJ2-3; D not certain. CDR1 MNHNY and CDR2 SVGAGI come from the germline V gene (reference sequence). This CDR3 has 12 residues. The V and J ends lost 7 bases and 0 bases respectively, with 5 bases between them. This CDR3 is CASKPSTDTQYF. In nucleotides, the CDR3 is TGTGCCAGCAAGCCCAGCACAGATACGCAGTATTTT.

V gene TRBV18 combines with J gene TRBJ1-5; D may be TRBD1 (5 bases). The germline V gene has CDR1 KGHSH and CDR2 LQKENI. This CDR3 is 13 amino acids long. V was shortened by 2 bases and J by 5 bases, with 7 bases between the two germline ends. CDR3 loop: CASSPMTDQPQHF. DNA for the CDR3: TGTGCCAGCTCACCAATGACAGATCAGCCCCAGCATTTT.

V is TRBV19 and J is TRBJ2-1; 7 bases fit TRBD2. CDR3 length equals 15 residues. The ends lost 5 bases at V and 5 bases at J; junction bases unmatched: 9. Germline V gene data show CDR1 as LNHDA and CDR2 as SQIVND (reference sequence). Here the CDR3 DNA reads TGTGCCAGTAGTTTGGGGGAGGGCCTTAACAATGAGCAGTTCTTC. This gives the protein CASSLGEGLNNEQFF.

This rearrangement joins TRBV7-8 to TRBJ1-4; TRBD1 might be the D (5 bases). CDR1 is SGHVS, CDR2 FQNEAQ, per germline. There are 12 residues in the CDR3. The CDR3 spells CATRQRNEKLFF. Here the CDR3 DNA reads TGTGCAACGCGACAGAGAAATGAAAAACTGTTTTTT.

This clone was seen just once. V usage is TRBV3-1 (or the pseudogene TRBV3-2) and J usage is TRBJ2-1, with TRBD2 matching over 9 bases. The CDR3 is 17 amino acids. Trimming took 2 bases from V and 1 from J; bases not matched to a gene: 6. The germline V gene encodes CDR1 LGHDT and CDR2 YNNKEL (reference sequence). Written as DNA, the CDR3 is TGTGCCAGCAGCCAAACCCTGGCGGGAGGGTCCTACAATGAGCAGTTCTTC. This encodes CASSQTLAGGSYNEQFF.

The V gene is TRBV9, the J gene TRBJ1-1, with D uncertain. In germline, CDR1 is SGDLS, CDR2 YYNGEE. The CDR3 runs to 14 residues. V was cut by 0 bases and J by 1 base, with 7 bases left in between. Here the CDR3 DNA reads TGTGCCAGCAGCGTAGTGAGTGAGAACACTGAAGCTTTCTTT. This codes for CASSVVSENTEAFF.

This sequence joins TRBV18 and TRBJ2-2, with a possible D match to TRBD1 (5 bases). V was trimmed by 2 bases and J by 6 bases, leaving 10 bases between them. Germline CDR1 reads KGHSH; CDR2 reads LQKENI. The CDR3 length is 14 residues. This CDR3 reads CASSPGSRAGELFF. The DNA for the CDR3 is TGTGCCAGCTCACCAGGCTCCAGGGCCGGGGAGCTGTTTTTT.

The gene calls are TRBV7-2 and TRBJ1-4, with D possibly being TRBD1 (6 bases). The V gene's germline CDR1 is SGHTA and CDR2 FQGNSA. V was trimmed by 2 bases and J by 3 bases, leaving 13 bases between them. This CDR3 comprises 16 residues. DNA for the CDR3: TGTGCCAGCAGCTTACAGGAGGGGGGGCCTAATGAAAAACTGTTTTTT. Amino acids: CASSLQEGGPNEKLFF.

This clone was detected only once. The CDR3 spells CATSDTRSYNEQFF. CDR3 bases: TGTGCCACCAGTGATACTAGATCCTACAATGAGCAGTTCTTC. The chain joins TRBV24-1 to TRBJ2-1; the D gene is possibly TRBD2 (5 bases). V lost 3 bases and J lost 1, with 6 bases in between. Germline V CDR1 and CDR2: KGHDR, SFDVKD. This CDR3 spans 14 amino acids.

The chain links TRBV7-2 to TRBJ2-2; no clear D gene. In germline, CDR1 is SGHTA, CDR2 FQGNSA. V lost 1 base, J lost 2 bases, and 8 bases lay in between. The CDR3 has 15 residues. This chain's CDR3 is CASSLETFNTGELFF. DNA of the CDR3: TGTGCCAGCAGCTTAGAAACATTTAACACCGGGGAGCTGTTTTTT. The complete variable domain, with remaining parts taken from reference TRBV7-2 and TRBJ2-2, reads GAGVSQSPSNKVTEKGKDVELRCDPISGHTALYWYRQSLGQGLEFLIYFQGNSAPDKSGLPSDRFSAERTGGSVSTLTIQRTQQEDSAVYLCASSLETFNTGELFFGEGSRLTVL.

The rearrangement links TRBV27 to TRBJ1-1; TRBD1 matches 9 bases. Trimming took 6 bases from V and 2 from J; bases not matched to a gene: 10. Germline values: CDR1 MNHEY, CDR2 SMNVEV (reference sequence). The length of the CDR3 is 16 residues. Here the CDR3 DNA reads TGTGCCAGCAGGTGGATGACAGGGGGGCGAAACACTGAAGCTTTCTTT. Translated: CASRWMTGGRNTEAFF.

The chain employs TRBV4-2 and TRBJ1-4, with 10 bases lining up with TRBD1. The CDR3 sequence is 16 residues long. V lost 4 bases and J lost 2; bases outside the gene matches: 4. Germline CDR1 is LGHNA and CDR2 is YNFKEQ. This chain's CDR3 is CASSLRDRGTNEKLFF. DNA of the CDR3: TGTGCCAGCAGCCTCCGGGACAGGGGTACTAATGAAAAACTGTTTTTT.

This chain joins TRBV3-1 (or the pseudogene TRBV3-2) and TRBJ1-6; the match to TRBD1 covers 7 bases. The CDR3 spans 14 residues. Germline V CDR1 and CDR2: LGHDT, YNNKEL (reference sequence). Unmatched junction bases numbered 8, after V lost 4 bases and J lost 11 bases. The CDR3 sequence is CASSLGDSIPPLHF. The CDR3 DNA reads TGTGCCAGCAGCCTTGGGGACAGTATTCCACCCCTCCACTTT.

The CDR3 sequence is CASSLHSPTDNEQFF. The CDR3 region has the DNA TGCGCCAGCAGCTTGCACAGCCCCACTGACAATGAGCAGTTCTTC. The rearrangement uses TRBV5-1 and TRBJ2-1; no reliable D call. CDR1 SGHRS and CDR2 YFSETQ come from the germline V gene. V dropped 1 base and J dropped 5 bases, with 13 bases sitting between them. This CDR3 region has 15 residues.